The entry that follows covers one TCR beta chain sequence. Its matching antigen is unknown. The data are from a study of a mutant IDH1 vaccine in newly diagnosed glioma. Study context: First vaccine doses came 4-6 weeks after radiotherapy alone, or with temozolomide cycles. Every participant had undergone radiotherapy, temozolomide, or both before, and most underwent both. The study's findings and limits: Shifts in the top peripheral T cell clonotypes seemed unrelated to pseudoprogression.

Generated by immunoSEQ multiplex PCR, the TCRdb table keeps only in-frame clones and is missing some. This table has about 24,000 clones, approximately 84% appearing once. This CDR3 comprises 14 residues. From germline, CDR1 is MNHNY and CDR2 SVGAGI (reference sequence). V was shortened by 7 bases and J by 3 bases, with 16 bases between the two germline ends. Stated time point: week 47, end of study. All doses held 300 ug of mutant IDH1 20-mer peptide, with topical imiquimod. The sequences come from PBMCs, collected from a glioma patient whose treatment included an IDH1 peptide vaccine. The source of this sequence is a man in his forties or fifties with glioma. The chain combines TRBV6-6 with TRBJ2-7; the D gene is possibly TRBD2 (6 bases). CDR3 residues: CASTEQGLGYEQYF. The CDR3 nucleotides are TGTGCCAGCACCGAGCAGGGACTGGGCTACGAGCAGTACTTC.